The source of this T cell receptor beta chain is a study of cytomegalovirus exposure and HLA in healthy donors. CDR1 MNHEY and CDR2 SMNVEV come from the germline V gene (reference sequence). The CDR3 runs to 14 residues. Trimming left V 1 base short and J 3 bases short, with 8 bases between. Separation from the roughly 670-subject first cohort characterized the approximately 130-subject validation cohort, to which the donors belonged. Sequenced by immunoSEQ multiplex PCR; TCRdb stores in-frame clones only, minus some. This sample has 130,000 to 150,000 clones, with about 88% found just once. General observations from the study: Whilst most TCR sequences proved rare, a subset of public TCRs occurred across many donors.

To note about this clone: The antigen remains undetermined.

This TCR derives from a woman under 30 in good health and CMV-seropositive. The sequenced sample consisted of PBMCs. The V call is TRBV27, the J call TRBJ2-3, with D possibly TRBD2 on 6 matching bases. CDR3 sequence (DNA): TGTGCCAGCAGTTTATTTGCGGGAACAGATACGCAGTATTTT. This translates into CASSLFAGTDTQYF.